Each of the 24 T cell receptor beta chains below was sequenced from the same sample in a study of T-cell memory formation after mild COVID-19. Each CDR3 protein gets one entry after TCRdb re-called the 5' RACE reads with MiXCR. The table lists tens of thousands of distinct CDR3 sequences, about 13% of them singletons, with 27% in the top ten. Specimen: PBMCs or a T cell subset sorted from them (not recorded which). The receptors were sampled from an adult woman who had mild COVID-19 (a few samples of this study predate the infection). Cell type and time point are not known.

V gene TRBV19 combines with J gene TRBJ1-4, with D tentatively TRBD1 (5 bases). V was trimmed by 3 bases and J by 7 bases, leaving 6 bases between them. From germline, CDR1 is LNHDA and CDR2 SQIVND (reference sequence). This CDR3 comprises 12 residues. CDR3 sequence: CASSMGLEKLFF. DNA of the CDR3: TGTGCCAGTAGTATGGGACTTGAAAAACTGTTTTTT.

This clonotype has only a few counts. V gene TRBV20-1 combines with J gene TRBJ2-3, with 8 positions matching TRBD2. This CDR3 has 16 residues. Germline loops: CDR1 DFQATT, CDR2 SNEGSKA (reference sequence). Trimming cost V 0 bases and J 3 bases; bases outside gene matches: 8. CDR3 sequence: CSARDLTGGETDTQYF. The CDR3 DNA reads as TGCAGTGCTAGAGACCTAACGGGGGGGGAGACAGATACGCAGTATTTT.

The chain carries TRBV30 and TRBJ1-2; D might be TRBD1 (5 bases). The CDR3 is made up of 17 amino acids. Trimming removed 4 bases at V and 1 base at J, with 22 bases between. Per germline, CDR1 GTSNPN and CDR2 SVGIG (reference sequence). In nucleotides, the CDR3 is TGTGCCTGGACACTAGGGCAGGGACTTGAAATTAACTATGGCTACACCTTC. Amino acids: CAWTLGQGLEINYGYTF.

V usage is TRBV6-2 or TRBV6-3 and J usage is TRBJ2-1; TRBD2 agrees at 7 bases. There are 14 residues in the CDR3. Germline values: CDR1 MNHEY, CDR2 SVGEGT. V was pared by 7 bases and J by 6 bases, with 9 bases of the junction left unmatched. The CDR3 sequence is CASIGGSLANEQFF. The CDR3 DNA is TGTGCCAGCATTGGCGGGAGTCTGGCCAATGAGCAGTTCTTC.

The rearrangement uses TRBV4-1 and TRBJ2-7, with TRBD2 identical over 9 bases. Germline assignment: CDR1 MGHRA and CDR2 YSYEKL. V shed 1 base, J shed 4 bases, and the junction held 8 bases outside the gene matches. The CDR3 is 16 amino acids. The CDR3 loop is CASSQVGGGAWYEQYF. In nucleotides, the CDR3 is TGCGCCAGCAGCCAAGTGGGCGGGGGGGCCTGGTACGAGCAGTACTTC.

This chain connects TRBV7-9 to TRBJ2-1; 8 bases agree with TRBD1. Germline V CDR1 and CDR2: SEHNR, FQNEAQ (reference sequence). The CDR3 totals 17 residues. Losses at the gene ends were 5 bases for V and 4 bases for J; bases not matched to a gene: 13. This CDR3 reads CASSPSSGTGPYNEQFF. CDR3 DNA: TGTGCCAGCAGCCCCTCTTCGGGGACAGGACCGTACAATGAGCAGTTCTTC.

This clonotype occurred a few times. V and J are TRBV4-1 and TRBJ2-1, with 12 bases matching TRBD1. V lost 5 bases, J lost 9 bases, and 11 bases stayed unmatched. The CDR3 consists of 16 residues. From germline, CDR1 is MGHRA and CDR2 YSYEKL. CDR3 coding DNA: TGCGCCAGCAGCGCTGCGCCGGGACAGGGGGCAGGTGAGCAGTTCTTC. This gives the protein CASSAAPGQGAGEQFF.

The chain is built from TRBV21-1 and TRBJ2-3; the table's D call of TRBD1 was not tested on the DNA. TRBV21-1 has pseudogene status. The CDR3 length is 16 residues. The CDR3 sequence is CASSNGDRVVGATQYF. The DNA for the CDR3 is TGTGCCAGCAGCAATGGGGACAGGGTGGTAGGTGCTACGCAGTATTTT.

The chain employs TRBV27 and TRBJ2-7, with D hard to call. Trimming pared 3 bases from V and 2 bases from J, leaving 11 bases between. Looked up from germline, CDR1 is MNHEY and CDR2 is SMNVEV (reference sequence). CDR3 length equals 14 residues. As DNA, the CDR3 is TGTGCCAGCAGTTTTGGGGTTTCGGCCTACGAGCAGTACTTC. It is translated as CASSFGVSAYEQYF.

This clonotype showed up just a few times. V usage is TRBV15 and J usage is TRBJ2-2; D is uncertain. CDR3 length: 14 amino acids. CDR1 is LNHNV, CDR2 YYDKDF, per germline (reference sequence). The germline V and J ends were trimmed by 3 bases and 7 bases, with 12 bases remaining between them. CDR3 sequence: CATSSRKSLGELFF. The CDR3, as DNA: TGTGCCACCAGCAGCCGGAAGAGTCTCGGGGAGCTGTTTTTT. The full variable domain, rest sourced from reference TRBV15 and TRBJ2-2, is DAMVIQNPRYQVTQFGKPVTLSCSQTLNHNVMYWYQQKSSQAPKLLFHYYDKDFNNEADTPDNFQSRRPNTSFCFLDIRSPGLGDTAMYLCATSSRKSLGELFFGEGSRLTVL.

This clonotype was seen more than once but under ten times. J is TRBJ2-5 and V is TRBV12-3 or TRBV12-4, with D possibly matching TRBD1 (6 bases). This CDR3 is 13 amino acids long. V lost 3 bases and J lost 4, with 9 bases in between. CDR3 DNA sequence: TGTGCCAGCAGTTTGGACAGTTCAGAGACCCAGTACTTC. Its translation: CASSLDSSETQYF.

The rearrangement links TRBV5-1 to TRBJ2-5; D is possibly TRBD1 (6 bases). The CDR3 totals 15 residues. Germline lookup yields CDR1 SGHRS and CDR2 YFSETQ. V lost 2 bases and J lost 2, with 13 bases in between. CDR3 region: CASSFSQGIQETQYF. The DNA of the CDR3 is TGCGCCAGCAGCTTCAGCCAGGGGATTCAAGAGACCCAGTACTTC.

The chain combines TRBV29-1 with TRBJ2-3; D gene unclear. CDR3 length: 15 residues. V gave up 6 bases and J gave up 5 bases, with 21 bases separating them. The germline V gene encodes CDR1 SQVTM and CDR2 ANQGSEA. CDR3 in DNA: TGCAGCGTCTCCCCTCTGGTTTTAGTCAAAGATACGCAGTATTTT. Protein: CSVSPLVLVKDTQYF.

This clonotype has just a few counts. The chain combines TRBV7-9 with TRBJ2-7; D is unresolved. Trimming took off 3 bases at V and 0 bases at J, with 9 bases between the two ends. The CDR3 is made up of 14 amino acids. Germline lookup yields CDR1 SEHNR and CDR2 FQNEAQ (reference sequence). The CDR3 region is CASSFLPPSYEQYF. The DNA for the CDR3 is TGTGCCAGCAGCTTCCTGCCACCCTCCTACGAGCAGTACTTC.

The CDR3 nucleotides are TGTGCCAGCAGCTCCCAACAAGAGACCCAGTACTTC. It encodes CASSSQQETQYF. The rearrangement links TRBV7-9 to TRBJ2-5, with D unresolved. Trimming shortened V by 4 bases and J by 2 bases, and 5 bases separated the two germline ends. The CDR3 covers 12 residues. Germline assignment: CDR1 SEHNR and CDR2 FQNEAQ (reference sequence).

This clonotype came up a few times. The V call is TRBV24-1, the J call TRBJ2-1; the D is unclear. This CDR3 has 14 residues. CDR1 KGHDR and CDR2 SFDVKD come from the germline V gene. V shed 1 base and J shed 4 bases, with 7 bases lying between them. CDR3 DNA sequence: TGTGCCACCAGTGATTTTTCAGATTACAATGAGCAGTTCTTC. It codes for CATSDFSDYNEQFF.

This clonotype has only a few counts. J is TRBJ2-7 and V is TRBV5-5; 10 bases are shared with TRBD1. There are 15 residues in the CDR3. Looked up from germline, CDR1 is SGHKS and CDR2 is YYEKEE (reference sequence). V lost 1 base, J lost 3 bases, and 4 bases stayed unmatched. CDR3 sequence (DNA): TGTGCCAGCAGCTTGTTGGGACAGGGGCGCTACGAGCAGTACTTC. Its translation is CASSLLGQGRYEQYF.

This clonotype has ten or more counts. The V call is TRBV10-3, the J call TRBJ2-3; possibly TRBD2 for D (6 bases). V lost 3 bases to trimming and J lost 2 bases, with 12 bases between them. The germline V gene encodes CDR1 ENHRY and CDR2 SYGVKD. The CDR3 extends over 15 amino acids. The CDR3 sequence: CAISELGGITDTQYF. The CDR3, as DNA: TGTGCCATCAGTGAATTGGGGGGAATCACAGATACGCAGTATTTT.

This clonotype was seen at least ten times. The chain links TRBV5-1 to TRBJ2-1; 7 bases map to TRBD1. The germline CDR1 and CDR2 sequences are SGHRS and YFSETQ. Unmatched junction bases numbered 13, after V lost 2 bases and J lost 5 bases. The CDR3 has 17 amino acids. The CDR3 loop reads CASSLGNPGGWDNEQFF. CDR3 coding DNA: TGCGCCAGCAGCTTAGGGAATCCAGGGGGTTGGGACAATGAGCAGTTCTTC.

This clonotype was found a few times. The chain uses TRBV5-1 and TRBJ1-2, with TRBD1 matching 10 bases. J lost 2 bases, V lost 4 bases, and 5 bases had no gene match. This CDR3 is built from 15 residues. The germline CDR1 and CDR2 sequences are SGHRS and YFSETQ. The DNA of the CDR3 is TGCGCCAGCAGCCTGACGGGACAGGGGAACTATGGCTACACCTTC. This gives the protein CASSLTGQGNYGYTF.

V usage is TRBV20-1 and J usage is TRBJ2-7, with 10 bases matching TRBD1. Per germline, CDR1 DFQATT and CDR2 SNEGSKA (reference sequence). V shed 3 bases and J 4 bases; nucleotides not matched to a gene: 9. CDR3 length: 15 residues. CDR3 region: CSARSPGTGDYEQYF. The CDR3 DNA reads TGCAGTGCTAGGTCGCCCGGGACAGGGGATTACGAGCAGTACTTC.

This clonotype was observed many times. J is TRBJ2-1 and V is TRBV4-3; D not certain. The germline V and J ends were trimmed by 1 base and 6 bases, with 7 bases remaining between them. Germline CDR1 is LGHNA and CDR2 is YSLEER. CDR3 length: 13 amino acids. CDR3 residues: CASSQGPINEQFF. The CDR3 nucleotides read TGCGCCAGCAGCCAAGGGCCTATCAATGAGCAGTTCTTC.

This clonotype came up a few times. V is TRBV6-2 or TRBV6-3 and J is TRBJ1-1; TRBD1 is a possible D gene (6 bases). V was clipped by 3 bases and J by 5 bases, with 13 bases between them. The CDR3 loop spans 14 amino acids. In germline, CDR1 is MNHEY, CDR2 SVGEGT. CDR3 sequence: CASSYNGGGTEAFF. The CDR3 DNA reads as TGTGCCAGCAGTTATAATGGAGGGGGGACTGAAGCTTTCTTT.

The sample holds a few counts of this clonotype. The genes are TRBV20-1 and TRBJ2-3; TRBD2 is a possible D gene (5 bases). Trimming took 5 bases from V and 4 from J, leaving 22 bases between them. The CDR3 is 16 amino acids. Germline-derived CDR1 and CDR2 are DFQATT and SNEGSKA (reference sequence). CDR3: CSAEPLATKPADTQYF. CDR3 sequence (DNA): TGCAGTGCTGAGCCCCTAGCTACAAAACCGGCAGATACGCAGTATTTT.